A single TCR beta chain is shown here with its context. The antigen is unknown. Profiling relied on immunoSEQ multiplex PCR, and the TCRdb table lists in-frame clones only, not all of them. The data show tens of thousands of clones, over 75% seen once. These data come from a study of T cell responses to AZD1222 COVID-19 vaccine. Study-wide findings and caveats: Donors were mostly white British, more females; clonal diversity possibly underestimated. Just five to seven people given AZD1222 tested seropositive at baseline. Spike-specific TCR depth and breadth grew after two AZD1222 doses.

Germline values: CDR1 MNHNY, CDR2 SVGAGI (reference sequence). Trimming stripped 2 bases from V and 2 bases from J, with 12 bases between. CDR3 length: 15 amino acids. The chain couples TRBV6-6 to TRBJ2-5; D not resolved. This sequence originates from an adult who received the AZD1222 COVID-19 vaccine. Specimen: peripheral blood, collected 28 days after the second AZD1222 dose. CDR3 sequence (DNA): TGTGCCAGCAGTTACGATCAACTTTCTCAAGAGACCCAGTACTTC. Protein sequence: CASSYDQLSQETQYF.